Below, 2 T cell receptor beta chains from the same sample are listed, as sequenced in a study of T-cell memory formation after mild COVID-19. TCRdb re-analysed the 5' RACE reads in MiXCR, keeping a single row per CDR3 protein. The table records fewer than 150,000 distinct CDR3 sequences, approximately 21% of them present only once. The source material was PBMCs or a T cell subset sorted from them (not recorded which). All receptors derive from a man aged 18 to 30 who had mild COVID-19 (a few samples of this study predate the infection). Cell type and time point are not known.

The chain joins TRBV12-3 or TRBV12-4 to TRBJ1-2; 9 bases align to TRBD1. V lost 2 bases, J lost 8 bases, and 6 bases stayed unmatched. CDR3 size: 14 residues. In nucleotides, the CDR3 is TGTGCCAGCAGTTTAAGGGGACAGGGTATAGGCTACACCTTC. Translated: CASSLRGQGIGYTF.

The genes are TRBV12-3 or TRBV12-4 and TRBJ1-2; D possibly corresponds to TRBD1 (6 bases). V shed 4 bases and J shed 4 bases, with 10 bases lying between them. The CDR3 consists of 13 residues. CDR3 in amino acids: CASSSRDTYGYTF. The CDR3, as DNA: TGTGCCAGCAGTTCCCGGGACACCTATGGCTACACCTTC.